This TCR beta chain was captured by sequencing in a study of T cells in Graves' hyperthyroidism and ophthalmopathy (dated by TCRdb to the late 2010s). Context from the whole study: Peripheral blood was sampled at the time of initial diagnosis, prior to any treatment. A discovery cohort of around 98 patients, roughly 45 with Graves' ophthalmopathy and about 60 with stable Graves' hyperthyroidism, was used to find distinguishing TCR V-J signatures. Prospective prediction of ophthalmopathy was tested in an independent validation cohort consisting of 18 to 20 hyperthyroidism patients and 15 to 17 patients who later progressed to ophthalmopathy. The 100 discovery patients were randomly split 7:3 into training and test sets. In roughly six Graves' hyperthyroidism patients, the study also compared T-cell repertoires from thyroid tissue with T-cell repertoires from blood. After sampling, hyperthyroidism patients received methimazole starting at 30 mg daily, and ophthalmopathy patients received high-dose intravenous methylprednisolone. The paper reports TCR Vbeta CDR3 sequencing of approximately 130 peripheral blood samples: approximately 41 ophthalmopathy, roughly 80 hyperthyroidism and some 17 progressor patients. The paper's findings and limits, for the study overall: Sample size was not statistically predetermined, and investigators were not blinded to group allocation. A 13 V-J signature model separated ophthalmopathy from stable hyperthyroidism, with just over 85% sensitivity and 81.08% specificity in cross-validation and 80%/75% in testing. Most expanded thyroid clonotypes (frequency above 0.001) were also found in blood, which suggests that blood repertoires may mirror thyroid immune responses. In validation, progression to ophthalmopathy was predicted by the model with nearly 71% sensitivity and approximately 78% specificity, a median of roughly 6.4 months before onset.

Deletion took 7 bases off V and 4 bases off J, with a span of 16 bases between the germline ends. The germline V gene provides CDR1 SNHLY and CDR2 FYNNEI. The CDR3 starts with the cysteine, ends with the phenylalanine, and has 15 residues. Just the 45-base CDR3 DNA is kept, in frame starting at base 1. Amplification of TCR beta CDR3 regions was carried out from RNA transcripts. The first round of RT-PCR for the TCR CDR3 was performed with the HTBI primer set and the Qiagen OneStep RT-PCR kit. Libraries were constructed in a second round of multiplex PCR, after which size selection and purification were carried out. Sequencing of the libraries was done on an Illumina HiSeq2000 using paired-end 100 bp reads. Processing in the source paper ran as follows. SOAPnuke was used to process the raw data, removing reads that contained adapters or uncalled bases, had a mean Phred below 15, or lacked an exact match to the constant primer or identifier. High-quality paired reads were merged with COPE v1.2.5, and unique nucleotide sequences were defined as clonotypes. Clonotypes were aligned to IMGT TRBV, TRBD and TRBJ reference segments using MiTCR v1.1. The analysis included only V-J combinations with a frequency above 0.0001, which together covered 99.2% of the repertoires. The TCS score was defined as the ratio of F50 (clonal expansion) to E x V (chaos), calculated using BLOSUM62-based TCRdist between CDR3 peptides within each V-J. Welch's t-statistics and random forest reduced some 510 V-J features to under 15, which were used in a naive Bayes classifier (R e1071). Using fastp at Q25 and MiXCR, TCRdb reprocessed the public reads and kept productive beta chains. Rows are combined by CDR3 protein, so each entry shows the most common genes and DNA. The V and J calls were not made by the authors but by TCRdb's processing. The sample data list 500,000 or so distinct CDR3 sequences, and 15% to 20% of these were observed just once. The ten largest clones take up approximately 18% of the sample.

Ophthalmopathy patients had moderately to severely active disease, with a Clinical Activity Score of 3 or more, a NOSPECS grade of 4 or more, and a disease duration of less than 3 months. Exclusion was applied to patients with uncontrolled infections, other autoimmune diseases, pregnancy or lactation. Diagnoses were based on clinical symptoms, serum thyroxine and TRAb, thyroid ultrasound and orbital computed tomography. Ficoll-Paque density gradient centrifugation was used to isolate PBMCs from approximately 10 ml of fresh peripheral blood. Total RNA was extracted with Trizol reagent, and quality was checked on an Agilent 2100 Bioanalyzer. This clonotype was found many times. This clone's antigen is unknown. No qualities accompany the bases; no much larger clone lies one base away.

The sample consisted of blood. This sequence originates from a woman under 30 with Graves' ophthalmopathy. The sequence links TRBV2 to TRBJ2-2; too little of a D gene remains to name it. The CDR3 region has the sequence CASTPGPLTTGELFF. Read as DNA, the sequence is TGTGCCAGCACCCCCGGTCCCCTTACCACCGGGGAGCTGTTTTTT. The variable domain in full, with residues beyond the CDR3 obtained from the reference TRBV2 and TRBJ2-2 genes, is EPEVTQTPSHQVTQMGQEVILRCVPISNHLYFYWYRQILGQKVEFLVSFYNNEISEKSEIFDDQFSVERPDGSNFTLKIRSTKLEDSAMYFCASTPGPLTTGELFFGEGSRLTVL.